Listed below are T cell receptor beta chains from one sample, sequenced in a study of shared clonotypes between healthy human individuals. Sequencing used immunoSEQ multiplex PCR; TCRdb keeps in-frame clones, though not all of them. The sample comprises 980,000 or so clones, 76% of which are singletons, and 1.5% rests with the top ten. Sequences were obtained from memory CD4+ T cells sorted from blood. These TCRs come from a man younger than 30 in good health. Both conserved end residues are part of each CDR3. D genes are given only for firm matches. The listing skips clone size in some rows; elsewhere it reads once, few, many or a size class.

CASTRGAGYGYTF	TGTGCCAGCACCCGGGGGGCAGGCTATGGCTACACCTTC	13	TRBJ1-2	TRBV27	NA	NA
CASSTYSRRGPYEQYF	TGTGCCAGCAGCACTTATAGTAGGCGGGGACCCTACGAGCAGTACTTC	16	TRBJ2-7	TRBV21-1	NA	many
CASSNLQGPTNEKLFF	TGTGCCAGCAGCAACCTACAGGGACCAACTAATGAAAAACTGTTTTTT	16	TRBJ1-4	TRBV7-6	NA	NA
CASSEGQAGNTIYF	TGTGCCAGCTCCGAAGGTCAGGCTGGAAACACCATATATTTT	14	TRBJ1-3	TRBV18	NA	NA
CATSRDSGGMNIQYF	TGTGCCACCAGCAGAGACAGTGGGGGTATGAACATTCAGTACTTC	15	TRBJ2-4	TRBV15	NA	NA
CASSRGLAGDPPDTQYF	TGTGCCAGCAGCCGCGGACTAGCGGGGGATCCGCCAGATACGCAGTATTTT	17	TRBJ2-3	TRBV6-9	TRBD2	NA
CSVGRGSGTYEQYF	TGCAGCGTTGGGCGGGGTTCAGGGACCTACGAGCAGTACTTC	14	TRBJ2-7	TRBV29-1	NA	once
CASSPSPRQGATEAFF	TGCGCCAGCAGCCCGTCTCCTCGACAGGGGGCTACTGAAGCTTTCTTT	16	TRBJ1-1	TRBV5-1	TRBD1	once
CASSGRAESRTQYF	TGTGCCAGCAGCGGACGGGCGGAGTCCAGGACCCAGTACTTC	14	TRBJ2-5	TRBV7-2	NA	few
CASSWTGVAEAFF	TGCGCCAGCAGCTGGACAGGGGTAGCTGAAGCTTTCTTT	13	TRBJ1-1	TRBV5-1	TRBD1	once
CASSLAQLYNEQFF	TGTGCCAGCAGCTTAGCTCAGTTATACAATGAGCAGTTCTTC	14	TRBJ2-1	TRBV7-2	NA	NA
CASSLAEGNTEAFF	TGCGCCAGCAGCTTGGCCGAAGGGAACACTGAAGCTTTCTTT	14	TRBJ1-1	TRBV5-1	NA	NA
CASSKKNRGNQPQHF	TGTGCCAGCAGCAAAAAAAACAGGGGCAATCAGCCCCAGCATTTT	15	TRBJ1-5	TRBV21-1	NA	once
CASSPGQNTEAFF	TGTGCCAGCTCACCAGGGCAGAACACTGAAGCTTTCTTT	13	TRBJ1-1	TRBV18	NA	few
CASSGAFYNEQFF	TGTGCCAGTAGCGGGGCGTTCTACAATGAGCAGTTCTTC	13	TRBJ2-1	TRBV5-4	TRBD2	NA
CASSLGVAAANTGELFF	TGTGCCAGCAGCTTAGGCGTAGCGGCGGCCAACACCGGGGAGCTGTTTTTT	17	TRBJ2-2	TRBV11-2	NA	once
CASRDTTDTQYF	TGTGCCAGTAGGGACACCACAGATACGCAGTATTTT	12	TRBJ2-3	TRBV19	NA	NA
CASSFTGGSDTQYF	TGCGCCAGCAGCTTTACAGGGGGTTCAGATACGCAGTATTTT	14	TRBJ2-3	TRBV5-1	TRBD1	NA
CASSSATYQVGTQYF	TGCGCCAGCAGCTCGGCGACTTATCAAGTCGGGACCCAGTACTTC	15	TRBJ2-5	TRBV5-1	NA	NA
CARGGGDRTEAFF	TGTGCCCGAGGCGGGGGGGATAGGACTGAAGCTTTCTTT	13	TRBJ1-1	TRBV30	NA	NA
CASSEQRLTHNSPLHF	TGTGCCAGCAGTGAACAGAGATTGACTCATAATTCACCCCTCCACTTT	16	TRBJ1-6	TRBV2	NA	few
CASSFRGDGTDTQYF	TGCGCCAGCAGCTTCAGGGGGGATGGCACAGATACGCAGTATTTT	15	TRBJ2-3	TRBV5-1	NA	NA
CASSPLAGEGDTQYF	TGTGCCAGCAGCCCCCTAGCGGGAGAAGGAGATACGCAGTATTTT	15	TRBJ2-3	TRBV6-5	TRBD2	NA
CASSQDLQGAFEKLFF	TGCGCCAGCAGCCAAGATCTGCAGGGGGCGTTTGAAAAACTGTTTTTT	16	TRBJ1-4	TRBV4-3	TRBD1	once
CASRDRRVEETQYF	TGTGCCAGCCGCGACCGGCGAGTTGAAGAGACCCAGTACTTC	14	TRBJ2-5	TRBV6-1	NA	once
CASGTGGAFYEQYF	TGTGCCAGCGGAACAGGGGGCGCGTTCTACGAGCAGTACTTC	14	TRBJ2-7	TRBV28	TRBD1	NA
CSASPDTQYF	TGCAGTGCTAGTCCTGATACGCAGTATTTT	10	TRBJ2-3	TRBV20-1	NA	NA
CASSLRWSSPGYTF	TGTGCCAGCAGCTTAAGATGGAGCTCCCCGGGCTACACCTTC	14	TRBJ1-2	TRBV7-2	NA	NA
CASSPNDLAGVNEQFF	TGTGCCAGCTCACCTAATGACTTAGCGGGAGTCAATGAGCAGTTCTTC	16	TRBJ2-1	TRBV18	TRBD2	NA
CASRPGTSVETQYF	TGCGCCAGCAGACCCGGGACTAGTGTTGAGACCCAGTACTTC	14	TRBJ2-5	TRBV5-1	TRBD2	NA
CSVDGYLPGDGYTF	TGCAGCGTTGACGGCTACCTGCCAGGGGACGGCTACACCTTC	14	TRBJ1-2	TRBV29-1	NA	NA
CARKETQYF	TGTGCCAGGAAAGAGACCCAGTACTTC	9	TRBJ2-5	TRBV27	NA	NA
CASNPGQGTSFLYGYTF	TGTGCCAGTAACCCGGGACAGGGGACATCCTTCCTCTATGGCTACACCTTC	17	TRBJ1-2	TRBV19	TRBD1	NA
CASLTGSNEKLFF	TGTGCCAGCTTAACGGGCTCTAATGAAAAACTGTTTTTT	13	TRBJ1-4	TRBV2	NA	NA
CASSPDLNTGELFF	TGTGCCAGCAGCCCGGACCTGAACACCGGGGAGCTGTTTTTT	14	TRBJ2-2	TRBV5-4	NA	NA
CAWSPLSGHNEQFF	TGTGCCTGGAGTCCCCTCAGCGGGCACAATGAGCAGTTCTTC	14	TRBJ2-1	TRBV30	NA	NA
CASSDNRVGEQYF	TGTGCCAGCAGTGATAACAGGGTGGGCGAGCAGTACTTC	13	TRBJ2-7	TRBV2	NA	few
CAWSPRASGLQETQYF	TGTGCCTGGAGCCCGAGGGCTAGCGGCCTACAAGAGACCCAGTACTTC	16	TRBJ2-5	TRBV30	TRBD2	NA
CASSQLAAYNEQFF	TGTGCCAGCAGCCAACTAGCGGCATACAATGAGCAGTTCTTC	14	TRBJ2-1	TRBV6-5	TRBD2	NA
CASSQDHRLSHGYTF	TGCGCCAGCAGCCAAGATCACCGATTGAGCCATGGCTACACCTTC	15	TRBJ1-2	TRBV4-3	NA	NA
CASSPGPEYDYEQYF	TGCGCCAGCAGCCCGGGACCCGAATACGACTACGAGCAGTACTTC	15	TRBJ2-7	TRBV5-1	NA	NA
CASSLSGGVNYGYTF	TGTGCCAGCAGTTTAAGTGGGGGCGTCAACTATGGCTACACCTTC	15	TRBJ1-2	TRBV28	NA	NA
CASSRTGGTQETQYF	TGCGCCAGCAGCCGAACGGGGGGGACCCAAGAGACCCAGTACTTC	15	TRBJ2-5	TRBV5-1	TRBD2	NA